This entry lists 28 T cell receptor beta chains sequenced from one sample in a study of glioma-infiltrating T cells after dendritic cell vaccination. Specified time point: after dendritic cell vaccination, including at tumor progression/relapse. Repertoires were generated with immunoSEQ multiplex PCR, while TCRdb's copy carries only in-frame clones and drops some. Here the sample spans roughly 56,000 clones, under 90% being singletons. Sequenced here: blood, sampled after dendritic cell vaccination. These receptor sequences come from a human donor with glioblastoma.

This chain connects TRBV6-5 to TRBJ2-5; D remains ambiguous. CDR3 length: 13 residues. The V gene lost 5 bases and the J gene lost 0 bases, with 7 bases spanning the gap. CDR1 and CDR2 (germline): MNHEY, SVGAGI. Written as DNA, the CDR3 is TGTGCCAGCAGTCCAGGTTACCAAGAGACCCAGTACTTC. This translates into CASSPGYQETQYF.

This clone showed up just once. The chain couples TRBV19 to TRBJ2-2; D is possibly TRBD2 (6 bases). Trimming pared 4 bases from V and 5 bases from J, leaving 17 bases between. Germline V lookup: CDR1 LNHDA, CDR2 SQIVND (reference sequence). There are 16 residues in the CDR3. The CDR3 is CASSKRVGSTTGELFF. Here the CDR3 DNA reads TGTGCCAGTAGTAAGCGGGTCGGCTCCACTACCGGGGAGCTGTTTTTT. Based on the CDR3 plus reference TRBV19 and TRBJ2-2, the full variable domain is DGGITQSPKYLFRKEGQNVTLSCEQNLNHDAMYWYRQDPGQGLRLIYYSQIVNDFQKGDIAEGYSVSREKKESFPLTVTSAQKNPTAFYLCASSKRVGSTTGELFFGEGSRLTVL.

The genes are TRBV6-6 and TRBJ1-1; D perhaps matches TRBD1 (6 bases). The CDR3 length is 16 residues. V lost 5 bases and J lost 5, with 21 bases in between. The germline gives CDR1 MNHNY, CDR2 SVGAGI (reference sequence). The CDR3 bases are TGTGCCAGCAGTCAAAATTTTCAGGGGAGAGGGACTGAAGCTTTCTTT. Amino acids: CASSQNFQGRGTEAFF.

DNA for the CDR3: TGTGCCACCGTTGCCCGGGGGCTAGCGGGGGGGCCTAACACCGGGGAGCTGTTTTTT. Translating it yields CATVARGLAGGPNTGELFF. The gene calls are TRBV15 and TRBJ2-2; 12 positions agree with TRBD2. Unmatched junction bases numbered 15, after V lost 8 bases and J lost 2 bases. The CDR3 length is 19 residues. Germline V gene lookup returns CDR1 LNHNV and CDR2 YYDKDF (reference sequence).

The chain employs TRBV11-3 and TRBJ1-4, with 7 bases fitting TRBD1. The V segment lost 4 bases and the J segment 3 bases; nucleotides outside the gene matches: 2. Per germline, CDR1 SGHNT and CDR2 YENEEA. The length of the CDR3 is 14 residues. In DNA form, the CDR3 reads TGTGCCAGCAGCTCAGGGACAGCTAATGAAAAACTGTTTTTT. Encoded protein: CASSSGTANEKLFF.

This chain joins TRBV15 and TRBJ2-3; TRBD2 might be the D (6 bases). V lost 1 base and J 5 bases, leaving 13 bases between the germline ends. The CDR3 contains 15 residues. Germline lookup yields CDR1 LNHNV and CDR2 YYDKDF (reference sequence). In DNA form, the CDR3 reads TGTGCCACCAGCAGAGGGACGCGGGGTGAAGATACGCAGTATTTT. It encodes CATSRGTRGEDTQYF. Supplemented by reference TRBV15 and TRBJ2-3, the full variable domain reads DAMVIQNPRYQVTQFGKPVTLSCSQTLNHNVMYWYQQKSSQAPKLLFHYYDKDFNNEADTPDNFQSRRPNTSFCFLDIRSPGLGDTAMYLCATSRGTRGEDTQYFGPGTRLTVL.

The rearrangement joins TRBV28 to TRBJ2-7; D is ambiguous. The V gene lost 5 bases and the J gene lost 7 bases, with 9 bases spanning the gap. CDR1 and CDR2 (germline): MDHEN, SYDVKM. The CDR3 extends over 11 amino acids. The CDR3 protein is CASSPNAEQYF. The CDR3 DNA follows: TGTGCCAGCAGTCCCAATGCGGAGCAGTACTTC.

V is TRBV18 and J is TRBJ2-7, with D perhaps TRBD2 (6 bases). Between the trimmed V and J ends, which lost 5 bases and 2 bases, there was a span of 10 bases. The CDR3 has 13 amino acids. Germline values: CDR1 KGHSH, CDR2 LQKENI. The CDR3, as DNA: TGTGCCAGCTCAGCCGGGAGCACCTACGAGCAGTACTTC. It encodes CASSAGSTYEQYF.

The CDR3 loop is CTSSQAGTGGIWSFSNQPQHF. In nucleotides, the CDR3 is TGCACCAGCAGCCAGGCCGGGACAGGAGGCATTTGGAGCTTTAGCAATCAGCCCCAGCATTTT. The genes are TRBV1 and TRBJ1-5; the table names TRBD1, a call not compared with the DNA. TRBV1 has pseudogene status. This CDR3 region has 21 residues.

This rearrangement joins TRBV25-1 to TRBJ2-7, with D possibly being TRBD1 (6 bases). The V gene's germline CDR1 is MGHDK and CDR2 SYGVNS. The CDR3 is 16 amino acids. V shed 6 bases and J shed 0 bases, with 18 bases lying between them. As DNA, the CDR3 is TGTGCCAGCAGCCCCAAGGGCGGCAGGGGCTCCTACGAGCAGTACTTC. Residues: CASSPKGGRGSYEQYF.

DNA of the CDR3: TGTGCCAGCAGTGAATCCGGGGGGACGACGCCGTACAATGAGCAGTTCTTC. Translation gives CASSESGGTTPYNEQFF. The rearrangement uses TRBV25-1 and TRBJ2-1; 7 bases line up with TRBD2. CDR1 MGHDK and CDR2 SYGVNS come from the germline V gene. With 1 base clipped from V and 4 bases from J, the junction kept 10 bases outside the gene matches. This CDR3 is built from 17 residues.

The chain couples TRBV5-4 to TRBJ1-4; 9 positions agree with TRBD1. The CDR3 spans 18 residues. The trim removed 0 bases at V and 4 bases at J, leaving 10 bases unmatched. From germline, CDR1 is SGHNT and CDR2 YYREEE (reference sequence). As DNA, the CDR3 is TGTGCCAGCAGCTTGGCCGGGGGACAGGGTGAATATAATGAAAAACTGTTTTTT. This sequence encodes CASSLAGGQGEYNEKLFF.

The J gene is TRBJ1-2, the V gene TRBV5-8, with a possible D match to TRBD1 (6 bases). The CDR3 spans 15 residues. The germline CDR1 and CDR2 sequences are SGHTS and YDEGEE. V shed 0 bases and J shed 9 bases, with 18 bases lying between them. CDR3 loop: CASSLEQGLLMSYTF. The CDR3 coding sequence is TGTGCCAGCAGCTTGGAACAGGGCCTTTTAATGAGCTACACCTTC. Full variable domain (rest looked up from reference TRBV5-8 and TRBJ1-2): EAGVTQSPTHLIKTRGQQATLRCSPISGHTSVYWYQQALGLGLQFLLWYDEGEERNRGNFPPRFSGRQFPNYSSELNVNALELEDSALYLCASSLEQGLLMSYTFGSGTRLTVV.

V usage is TRBV2 and J usage is TRBJ2-7; a possible D gene is TRBD1 (8 bases). The CDR3 has 15 amino acids. Trimming cost V 4 bases and J 1 base, with 14 bases left between them. Germline CDR1 reads SNHLY; CDR2 reads FYNNEI. DNA for the CDR3: TGTGCCAGCAGTGCCCTACAGGGGGGGTCCTACGAGCAGTACTTC. Its translation is CASSALQGGSYEQYF.

The chain employs TRBV28 and TRBJ1-3; D remains unclear. The CDR3 runs to 14 residues. Germline-derived CDR1 and CDR2 are MDHEN and SYDVKM. The V end lost 2 bases, the J end lost 0 bases, and 5 bases lay between the germline ends. In nucleotides, the CDR3 is TGTGCCAGCAGTTTAGGGAGCTCTGGAAACACCATATATTTT. It is translated as CASSLGSSGNTIYF.

The chain couples TRBV6-5 to TRBJ2-1; D unresolved. The CDR3 is made up of 13 amino acids. Germline V CDR1 and CDR2: MNHEY, SVGAGI. V gave up 0 bases and J gave up 6 bases, with 6 bases separating them. CDR3 residues: CASSYSRFNEQFF. For the CDR3, the DNA is TGTGCCAGCAGTTACTCGAGGTTCAATGAGCAGTTCTTC.

The V gene is TRBV11-2, the J gene TRBJ2-5, with D tentatively TRBD1 (6 bases). The CDR3 runs 13 residues. Trimming cost V 1 base and J 5 bases, with 8 bases left between them. The germline V gene has CDR1 SGHAT and CDR2 FQNNGV. CDR3 in amino acids: CASSLGGLETQYF. The CDR3 DNA reads as TGTGCCAGCAGCTTAGGGGGGCTGGAGACCCAGTACTTC.

The rearrangement uses TRBV19 and TRBJ2-5; D is unclear. This CDR3 comprises 13 residues. The V end lost 5 bases, the J end lost 2 bases, and 9 bases lay between the germline ends. The germline V gene encodes CDR1 LNHDA and CDR2 SQIVND (reference sequence). DNA for the CDR3: TGTGCCAGTAGTCCCCCCGGTCAAGAGACCCAGTACTTC. Amino acid sequence: CASSPPGQETQYF. Drawing the rest from reference TRBV19 and TRBJ2-5, the complete variable domain is DGGITQSPKYLFRKEGQNVTLSCEQNLNHDAMYWYRQDPGQGLRLIYYSQIVNDFQKGDIAEGYSVSREKKESFPLTVTSAQKNPTAFYLCASSPPGQETQYFGPGTRLLVL.

The V gene is TRBV28, the J gene TRBJ2-5, with 9 bases identical to TRBD2. J gave up 1 base and V 2 bases, and 2 bases lay outside the gene matches. Germline loops: CDR1 MDHEN, CDR2 SYDVKM. The CDR3 is 15 residues long. CDR3 in amino acids: CASSLLAGIQETQYF. CDR3 in DNA: TGTGCCAGCAGTTTACTAGCGGGAATCCAAGAGACCCAGTACTTC.

The genes are TRBV5-1 and TRBJ1-3; D not certain. V lost 4 bases to trimming and J lost 3 bases, with 14 bases between them. The germline V gene has CDR1 SGHRS and CDR2 YFSETQ. The CDR3 spans 15 residues. The CDR3 coding sequence is TGCGCCAGCAGCCTTACATCACAAAATGGAAACACCATATATTTT. Its translation is CASSLTSQNGNTIYF. Combining the CDR3 with reference TRBV5-1 and TRBJ1-3 gives the whole variable domain KAGVTQTPRYLIKTRGQQVTLSCSPISGHRSVSWYQQTPGQGLQFLFEYFSETQRNKGNFPGRFSGRQFSNSRSEMNVSTLELGDSALYLCASSLTSQNGNTIYFGEGSWLTVV.

The rearrangement uses TRBV6-7 and TRBJ2-3; tentative D call: TRBD1 (6 bases). TRBV6-7 is sorted into the ORF group, with uncertain function. The CDR3 loop spans 17 amino acids. The germline V and J ends were trimmed by 3 bases and 4 bases, with 20 bases remaining between them. The CDR3 spells CASSYLQGIVFADTQYF. For the CDR3, the DNA is TGTGCCAGCAGTTATTTACAGGGCATTGTATTCGCAGATACGCAGTATTTT.

This chain connects TRBV7-9 to TRBJ2-2, with unresolved D. The germline V and J ends were trimmed by 2 bases and 0 bases, with 4 bases remaining between them. CDR3 length equals 14 residues. From germline, CDR1 is SEHNR and CDR2 FQNEAQ (reference sequence). This CDR3 reads CASSLTTNTGELFF. CDR3 nucleotide sequence: TGTGCCAGCAGCTTAACAACGAACACCGGGGAGCTGTTTTTT. Full variable domain (rest looked up from reference TRBV7-9 and TRBJ2-2): DTGVSQNPRHKITKRGQNVTFRCDPISEHNRLYWYRQTLGQGPEFLTYFQNEAQLEKSRLLSDRFSAERPKGSFSTLEIQRTEQGDSAMYLCASSLTTNTGELFFGEGSRLTVL.

V is TRBV7-9 and J is TRBJ2-2; 9 bases match TRBD1. V lost 4 bases and J lost 7; bases outside the gene matches: 4. CDR1 and CDR2 (germline): SEHNR, FQNEAQ (reference sequence). The CDR3 is made up of 14 amino acids. CDR3 DNA: TGTGCCAGCAGCTCAGGACAGGGGCGCGGGGAGCTGTTTTTT. Translated, it gives CASSSGQGRGELFF.

This clone was seen a few times. This chain links TRBV7-2 with TRBJ2-7, with D possibly matching TRBD1 (5 bases). Germline V lookup: CDR1 SGHTA, CDR2 FQGNSA. The germline V and J ends were trimmed by 1 base and 0 bases, with 16 bases remaining between them. The CDR3 runs to 17 residues. In nucleotides, the CDR3 is TGTGCCAGCAGCTTAGGTTTTTATAGGGGAAGCTCCTACGAGCAGTACTTC. Its translation: CASSLGFYRGSSYEQYF.

V usage is TRBV11-3 and J usage is TRBJ2-2, with unresolved D. Germline assignment: CDR1 SGHNT and CDR2 YENEEA. This CDR3 contains 15 residues. V lost 9 bases and J 1 base, leaving 15 bases between the germline ends. The CDR3: CASSDRLQNTGELFF. Here the CDR3 DNA reads TGTGCCAGTTCAGATCGATTACAGAACACCGGGGAGCTGTTTTTT.

The V call is TRBV4-2, the J call TRBJ1-3; D is unresolved. Looked up from germline, CDR1 is LGHNA and CDR2 is YNFKEQ. Trimming shortened V by 3 bases and J by 3 bases, and 12 bases separated the two germline ends. This CDR3 region has 15 residues. As DNA, the CDR3 is TGTGCCAGCAGCCAGGACTGGGAAGTTGGAAACACCATATATTTT. Translating gives CASSQDWEVGNTIYF.

The J gene is TRBJ1-1, the V gene TRBV27; D remains ambiguous. The germline gives CDR1 MNHEY, CDR2 SMNVEV (reference sequence). V was trimmed by 5 bases and J by 4 bases, leaving 14 bases between them. The CDR3 consists of 14 residues. The CDR3 is CASSPGLVSTEAFF. The CDR3, as DNA: TGTGCCAGCAGTCCCGGACTAGTTTCCACTGAAGCTTTCTTT.

This rearrangement joins TRBV27 to TRBJ2-2; 7 nucleotides match TRBD1. V shed 6 bases and J 7 bases; nucleotides not matched to a gene: 8. The CDR3 consists of 14 residues. From germline, CDR1 is MNHEY and CDR2 SMNVEV (reference sequence). The DNA of the CDR3 is TGTGCCAGCAGAGGGACAGCAGGAGTCGGGGAGCTGTTTTTT. Protein sequence: CASRGTAGVGELFF.